This T cell receptor (beta chain) comes out of a study of blood T cell repertoires in COVID-19. Whole-study context: Researchers got acute and convalescent COVID-19 samples from the United States, Italy and Spain.

Germline CDR1 is MDHEN and CDR2 is SYDVKM. V dropped 2 bases and J dropped 0 bases, with 5 bases sitting between them. The CDR3 is 14 residues long. Study processing details: Scientists estimated how many nucleated cells there were by amplifying reference gene primers. Only in-frame clones appear in the TCRdb table, and some are missing; sequencing was by immunoSEQ multiplex PCR. V, J and clone size are those of that table, while D and trimming were read from the DNA. Altogether 250,000 to 300,000 clones are present, 80% to 90% being singletons, with the ten largest covering around 9.6%. A Seattle source enrolled patients during active infection and followed them longitudinally.

V and J are TRBV28 and TRBJ1-3, with D hard to call. The clonotype originates from a woman aged 65 to 85 with COVID-19, enrolled during active disease. The material sequenced was peripheral blood. In DNA, the CDR3 is TGTGCCAGCAGTTTAGTTAACTCTGGAAACACCATATATTTT. This translates into CASSLVNSGNTIYF. The full variable domain, with the rest looked up from reference TRBV28 and TRBJ1-3, is DVKVTQSSRYLVKRTGEKVFLECVQDMDHENMFWYRQDPGLGLRLIYFSYDVKMKEKGDIPEGYSVSREKKERFSLILESASTNQTSMYLCASSLVNSGNTIYFGEGSWLTVV.